This T cell receptor beta chain came from a study of T cell changes during pregnancy in multiple sclerosis. The assay was immunoSEQ multiplex PCR, and TCRdb's table has in-frame clones only and misses some. The sample has 80,000 or so clones; 92% are singletons. Here the sequenced sample was peripheral blood, taken before pregnancy. The TCR sequence derives from a female donor with multiple sclerosis, enrolled in a pregnancy study.

The chain's CDR3 is CSVGGQGFGYTF. Here the CDR3 DNA reads TGCAGCGTTGGGGGACAGGGTTTTGGCTACACCTTC. The chain employs TRBV29-1 and TRBJ1-2; 9 positions agree with TRBD1. Germline V gene sequence: CDR1 SQVTM, CDR2 ANQGSEA. The CDR3 spans 12 residues. The V gene end was trimmed by 4 bases and the J gene end by 7 bases; junction bases not matched to a gene: 4.